These 3 T cell receptor beta chains came from one sample sequenced in a study of vaccination and CD4 T cells after COVID-19. Their specific antigens are unknown. An Oncomine TCR Beta short-read assay was used to sequence the DNA from cultured CD4+ T cells. TCRdb reprocessed the PCR reads via MiXCR and lists one record per CDR3 protein. The table lists 12,000 to 15,000 distinct CDR3 sequences, approximately 39% of them singletons. Treatment indicated: roughly 10-day PBMC culture with coronavirus spike peptide pools or control peptides (ViraFEST assay). What was sequenced was CD4+ T cells from blood, cultured in vitro. The receptors come from a human donor who had recovered from COVID-19.

This chain joins TRBV7-9 and TRBJ1-1; D gene unclear. V lost 2 bases, J lost 4 bases, and 14 bases lay in between. The CDR3 contains 15 residues. Germline CDR1 SEHNR, CDR2 FQNEAQ (reference sequence). CDR3 nucleotides: TGTGCCAGCAGCTTATGGAGGGAGCAGAGCACTGAAGCTTTCTTT. Translated, it gives CASSLWREQSTEAFF.

The rearrangement uses TRBV30 and TRBJ1-1; D gene ambiguous. Germline V gene lookup returns CDR1 GTSNPN and CDR2 SVGIG (reference sequence). V was cut by 0 bases and J by 0 bases, with 17 bases left in between. The CDR3 spans 17 residues. The CDR3 protein is CAWSVLWGFNMNTEAFF. The CDR3 nucleotides read TGTGCCTGGAGTGTACTATGGGGTTTCAACATGAACACTGAAGCTTTCTTT.

This clonotype appeared a few times. This chain uses TRBV2 with TRBJ1-5, with 9 positions matching TRBD1. Per the germline V gene, CDR1 is SNHLY and CDR2 is FYNNEI. The CDR3 is 18 amino acids. Losses at the gene ends were 6 bases for V and 3 bases for J; bases not matched to a gene: 15. The CDR3 protein is CASRGTGTPTRVNQPQHF. CDR3 sequence (DNA): TGTGCCAGCAGAGGGACAGGGACACCGACAAGGGTCAATCAGCCCCAGCATTTT.